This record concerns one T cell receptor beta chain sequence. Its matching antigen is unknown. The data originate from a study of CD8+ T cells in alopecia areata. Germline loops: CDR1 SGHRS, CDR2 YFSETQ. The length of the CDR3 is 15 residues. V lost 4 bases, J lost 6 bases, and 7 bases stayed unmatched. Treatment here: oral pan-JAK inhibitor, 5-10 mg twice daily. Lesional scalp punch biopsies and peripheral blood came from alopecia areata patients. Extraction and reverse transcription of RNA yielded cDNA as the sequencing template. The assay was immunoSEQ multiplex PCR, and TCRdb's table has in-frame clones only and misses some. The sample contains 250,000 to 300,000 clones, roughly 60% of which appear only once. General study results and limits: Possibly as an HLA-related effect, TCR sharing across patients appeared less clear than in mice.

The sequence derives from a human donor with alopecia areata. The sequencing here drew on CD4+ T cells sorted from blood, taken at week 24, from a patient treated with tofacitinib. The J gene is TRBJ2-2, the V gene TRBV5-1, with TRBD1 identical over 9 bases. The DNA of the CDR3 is TGCGCCAGCAGCCCGGGACAGGGTGGCCCCGGGGAGCTGTTTTTT. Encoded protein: CASSPGQGGPGELFF.